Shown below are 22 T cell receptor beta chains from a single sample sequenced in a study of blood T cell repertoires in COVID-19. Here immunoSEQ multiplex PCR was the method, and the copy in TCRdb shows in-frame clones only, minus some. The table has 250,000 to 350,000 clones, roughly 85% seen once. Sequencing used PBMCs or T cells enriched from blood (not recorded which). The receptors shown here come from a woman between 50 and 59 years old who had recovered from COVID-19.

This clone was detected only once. The CDR3 DNA reads TGTGCCAGTAGTGCCCCGGGACAGGCCTCCTACGAGCAGTACTTC. The encoded protein is CASSAPGQASYEQYF. This chain connects TRBV19 to TRBJ2-7; TRBD1 matches at 8 bases. CDR3 length: 15 amino acids. V was clipped by 5 bases and J by 0 bases; unmatched bases: 6. CDR1 LNHDA and CDR2 SQIVND come from the germline V gene (reference sequence).

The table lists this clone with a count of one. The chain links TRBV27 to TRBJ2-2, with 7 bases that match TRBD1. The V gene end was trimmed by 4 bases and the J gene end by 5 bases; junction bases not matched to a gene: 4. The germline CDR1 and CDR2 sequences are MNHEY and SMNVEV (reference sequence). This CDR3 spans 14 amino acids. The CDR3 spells CASSYGTATGELFF. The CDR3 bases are TGTGCCAGCAGTTACGGGACAGCGACCGGGGAGCTGTTTTTT.

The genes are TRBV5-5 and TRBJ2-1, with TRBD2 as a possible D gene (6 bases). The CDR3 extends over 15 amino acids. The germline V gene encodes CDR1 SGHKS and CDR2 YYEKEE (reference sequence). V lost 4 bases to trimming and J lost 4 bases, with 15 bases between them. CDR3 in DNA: TGTGCCAGCAGCCGGGAGAGGTCGGGGTACAATGAGCAGTTCTTC. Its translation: CASSRERSGYNEQFF. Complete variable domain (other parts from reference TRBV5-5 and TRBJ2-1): DAGVTQSPTHLIKTRGQQVTLRCSPISGHKSVSWYQQVLGQGPQFIFQYYEKEERGRGNFPDRFSARQFPNYSSELNVNALLLGDSALYLCASSRERSGYNEQFFGPGTRLTVL.

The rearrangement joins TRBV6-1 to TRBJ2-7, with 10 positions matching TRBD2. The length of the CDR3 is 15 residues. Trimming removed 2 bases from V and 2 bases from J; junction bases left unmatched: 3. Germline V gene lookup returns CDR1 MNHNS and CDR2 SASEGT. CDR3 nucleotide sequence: TGTGCCAGCAGTGAAAATAGCGGGAGGCCCTACGAGCAGTACTTC. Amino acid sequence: CASSENSGRPYEQYF.

Here the CDR3 reads CAWSRQATYYGYTF. The CDR3, as DNA: TGTGCCTGGAGCCGACAGGCGACTTACTATGGCTACACCTTC. The chain has TRBV30 and TRBJ1-2; perhaps TRBD1 as D (6 bases). Trimming took off 3 bases at V and 3 bases at J, with 14 bases between the two ends. The CDR3 runs to 14 residues. Germline CDR1 and CDR2: GTSNPN and SVGIG (reference sequence).

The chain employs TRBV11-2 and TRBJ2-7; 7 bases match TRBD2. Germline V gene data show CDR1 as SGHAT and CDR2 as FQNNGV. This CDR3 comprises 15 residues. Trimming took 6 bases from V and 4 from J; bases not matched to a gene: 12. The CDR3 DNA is TGTGCCAGCAGAGGTCGGGGGGAACGACTATACGAGCAGTACTTC. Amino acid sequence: CASRGRGERLYEQYF. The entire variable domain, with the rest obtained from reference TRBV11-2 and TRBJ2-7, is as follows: EAGVAQSPRYKIIEKRQSVAFWCNPISGHATLYWYQQILGQGPKLLIQFQNNGVVDDSQLPKDRFSAERLKGVDSTLKIQPAKLEDSAVYLCASRGRGERLYEQYFGPGTRLTVT.

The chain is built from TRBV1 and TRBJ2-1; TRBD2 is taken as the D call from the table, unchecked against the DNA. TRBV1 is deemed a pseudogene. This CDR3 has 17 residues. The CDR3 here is CTSSQDRLEELYNEQFF. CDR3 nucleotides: TGCACCAGCAGCCAAGATCGCCTAGAAGAACTCTACAATGAGCAGTTCTTC.

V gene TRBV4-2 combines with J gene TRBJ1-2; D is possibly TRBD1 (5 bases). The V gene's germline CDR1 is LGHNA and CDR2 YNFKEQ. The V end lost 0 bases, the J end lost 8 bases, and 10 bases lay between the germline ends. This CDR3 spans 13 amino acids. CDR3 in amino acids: CASSQDRVRGYTF. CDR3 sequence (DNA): TGTGCCAGCAGCCAAGACAGGGTAAGGGGCTACACCTTC.

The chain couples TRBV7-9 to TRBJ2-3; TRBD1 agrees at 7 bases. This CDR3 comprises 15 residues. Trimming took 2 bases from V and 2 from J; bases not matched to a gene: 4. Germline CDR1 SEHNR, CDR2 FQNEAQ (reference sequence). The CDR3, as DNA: TGTGCCAGCAGCTTACGGGACAGCGACACAGATACGCAGTATTTT. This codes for CASSLRDSDTDTQYF.

In DNA form, the CDR3 reads TGTGCCAGCAGCGTTCAGGGACAGGGGAACTATGGCTACACCTTC. Encoded protein: CASSVQGQGNYGYTF. The chain carries TRBV9 and TRBJ1-2; 10 bases are a match to TRBD1. Germline V gene sequence: CDR1 SGDLS, CDR2 YYNGEE. Trimming cost V 2 bases and J 2 bases; bases outside gene matches: 3. CDR3 length equals 15 residues. Full variable domain (rest looked up from reference TRBV9 and TRBJ1-2): DSGVTQTPKHLITATGQRVTLRCSPRSGDLSVYWYQQSLDQGLQFLIQYYNGEERAKGNILERFSAQQFPDLHSELNLSSLELGDSALYFCASSVQGQGNYGYTFGSGTRLTVV.

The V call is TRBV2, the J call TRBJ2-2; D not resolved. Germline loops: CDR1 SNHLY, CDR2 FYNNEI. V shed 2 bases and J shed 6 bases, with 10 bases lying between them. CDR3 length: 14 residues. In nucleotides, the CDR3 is TGTGCCAGCAGTGAATTGAGGCCGGCCGGGGAGCTGTTTTTT. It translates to CASSELRPAGELFF. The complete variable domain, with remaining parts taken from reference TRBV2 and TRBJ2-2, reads EPEVTQTPSHQVTQMGQEVILRCVPISNHLYFYWYRQILGQKVEFLVSFYNNEISEKSEIFDDQFSVERPDGSNFTLKIRSTKLEDSAMYFCASSELRPAGELFFGEGSRLTVL.

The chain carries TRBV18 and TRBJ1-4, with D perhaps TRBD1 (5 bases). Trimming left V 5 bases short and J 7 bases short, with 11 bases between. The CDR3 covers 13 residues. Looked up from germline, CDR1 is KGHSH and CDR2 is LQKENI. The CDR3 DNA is TGTGCCAGCTCAACTACCCAGGGTGAAAAACTGTTTTTT. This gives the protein CASSTTQGEKLFF.

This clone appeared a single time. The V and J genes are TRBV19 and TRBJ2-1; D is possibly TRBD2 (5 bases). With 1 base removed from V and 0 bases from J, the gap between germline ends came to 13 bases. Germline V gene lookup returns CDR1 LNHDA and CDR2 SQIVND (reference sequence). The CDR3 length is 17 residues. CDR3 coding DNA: TGTGCCAGTAGTATAGGCTTGGGAGTAGGCTCCTACAATGAGCAGTTCTTC. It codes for CASSIGLGVGSYNEQFF.

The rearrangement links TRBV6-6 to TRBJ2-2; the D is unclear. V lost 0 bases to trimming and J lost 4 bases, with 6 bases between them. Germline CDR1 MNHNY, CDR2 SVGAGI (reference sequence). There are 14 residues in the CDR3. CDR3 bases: TGTGCCAGCAGTTACTCTATTAGCACCGGGGAGCTGTTTTTT. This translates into CASSYSISTGELFF.

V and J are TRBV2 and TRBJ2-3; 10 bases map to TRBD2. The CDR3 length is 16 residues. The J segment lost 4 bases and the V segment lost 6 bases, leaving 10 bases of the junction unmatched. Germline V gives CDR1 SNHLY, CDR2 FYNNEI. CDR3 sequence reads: CASRPLAGPAADTQYF. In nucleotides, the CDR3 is TGTGCCAGCAGACCACTAGCGGGGCCCGCGGCAGATACGCAGTATTTT.

The CDR3 DNA reads TGTGCCAGCAGCTTATACCAGGATCAGCCCCAGCATTTT. It translates to CASSLYQDQPQHF. The genes are TRBV7-2 and TRBJ1-5; D remains unclear. Trimming left V 2 bases short and J 5 bases short, with 7 bases between. The germline gives CDR1 SGHTA, CDR2 FQGNSA. CDR3 size: 13 residues. The variable domain in full, with the rest retrieved from reference TRBV7-2 and TRBJ1-5, is GAGVSQSPSNKVTEKGKDVELRCDPISGHTALYWYRQSLGQGLEFLIYFQGNSAPDKSGLPSDRFSAERTGGSVSTLTIQRTQQEDSAVYLCASSLYQDQPQHFGDGTRLSIL.

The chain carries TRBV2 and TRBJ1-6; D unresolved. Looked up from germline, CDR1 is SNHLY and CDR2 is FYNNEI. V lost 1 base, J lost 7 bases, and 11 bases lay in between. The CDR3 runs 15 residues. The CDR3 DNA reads TGTGCCAGCAGTGAAGAGGGCCGGGGAAATTCACCCCTCCACTTT. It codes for CASSEEGRGNSPLHF.

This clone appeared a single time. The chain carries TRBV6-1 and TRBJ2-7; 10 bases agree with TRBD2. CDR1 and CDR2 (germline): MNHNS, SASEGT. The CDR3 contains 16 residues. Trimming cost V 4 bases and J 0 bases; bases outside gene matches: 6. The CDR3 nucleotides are TGTGCCAGCAGTGTCACTAGCGGGAAGAGCTCCTACGAGCAGTACTTC. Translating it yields CASSVTSGKSSYEQYF.

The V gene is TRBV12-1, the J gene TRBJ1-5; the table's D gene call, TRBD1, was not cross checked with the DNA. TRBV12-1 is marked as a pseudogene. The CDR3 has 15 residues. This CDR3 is CASSVPGQGYQPQHF. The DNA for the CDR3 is TGTGCCAGCAGCGTTCCGGGACAGGGATATCAGCCCCAGCATTTT.

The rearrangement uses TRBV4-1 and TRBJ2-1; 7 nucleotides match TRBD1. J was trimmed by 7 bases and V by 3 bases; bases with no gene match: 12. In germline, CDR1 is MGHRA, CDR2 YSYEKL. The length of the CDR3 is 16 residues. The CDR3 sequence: CASSQGWTGLINEQFF. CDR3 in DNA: TGCGCCAGCAGCCAGGGGTGGACAGGACTCATAAATGAGCAGTTCTTC.

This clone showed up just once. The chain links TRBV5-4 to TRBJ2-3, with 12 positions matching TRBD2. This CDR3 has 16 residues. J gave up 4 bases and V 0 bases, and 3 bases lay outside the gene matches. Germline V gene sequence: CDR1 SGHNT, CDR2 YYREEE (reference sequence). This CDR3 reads CASSLAGTSGPDTQYF. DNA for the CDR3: TGTGCCAGCAGCTTGGCCGGGACTAGCGGGCCAGATACGCAGTATTTT.

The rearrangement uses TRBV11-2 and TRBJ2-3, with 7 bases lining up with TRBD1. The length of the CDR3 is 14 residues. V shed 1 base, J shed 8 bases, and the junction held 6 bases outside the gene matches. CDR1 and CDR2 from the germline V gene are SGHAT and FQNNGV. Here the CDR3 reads CASSLARQGTTQYF. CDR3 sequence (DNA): TGTGCCAGCAGCTTAGCCCGACAGGGCACTACGCAGTATTTT. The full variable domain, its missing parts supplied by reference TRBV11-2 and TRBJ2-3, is EAGVAQSPRYKIIEKRQSVAFWCNPISGHATLYWYQQILGQGPKLLIQFQNNGVVDDSQLPKDRFSAERLKGVDSTLKIQPAKLEDSAVYLCASSLARQGTTQYFGPGTRLTVL.